Each of the 18 T cell receptor beta chains below was sequenced from the same sample in a study of blood T cells in healthy people across ages. The use of a sample-barcoded 5' primer and a J-beta primer mix characterized a second PCR of roughly 6 to 11 cycles. One entry per CDR3 protein results from TCRdb running MiXCR on the 5' RACE reads. Among 650,000 to 800,000 distinct CDR3 sequences, roughly 44% were seen once, and the ten largest hold about 19%. The sample was blood. Receptors were obtained from a man aged 60-69 years in good health.

V and J are TRBV27 and TRBJ1-2; 8 bases are shared with TRBD1. Unmatched junction bases numbered 7, after V lost 5 bases and J lost 5 bases. The germline V gene encodes CDR1 MNHEY and CDR2 SMNVEV (reference sequence). CDR3 length equals 14 residues. For the CDR3, the DNA is TGTGCCAGCAGTCCTCAGGGGGCTGGGTATGGCTACACCTTC. It codes for CASSPQGAGYGYTF.

The rearrangement uses TRBV7-2 and TRBJ2-3; possible D gene TRBD2, 6 bases. CDR1 is SGHTA, CDR2 FQGNSA, per germline. This CDR3 is built from 15 residues. V was pared by 5 bases and J by 1 base, with 13 bases between. This CDR3 reads CASSDPGLGTDTQYF. The CDR3 region has the DNA TGTGCCAGCAGCGATCCGGGACTCGGCACAGATACGCAGTATTTT. The full variable domain, with the rest looked up from reference TRBV7-2 and TRBJ2-3, is GAGVSQSPSNKVTEKGKDVELRCDPISGHTALYWYRQSLGQGLEFLIYFQGNSAPDKSGLPSDRFSAERTGGSVSTLTIQRTQQEDSAVYLCASSDPGLGTDTQYFGPGTRLTVL.

The chain uses TRBV6-1 and TRBJ2-3; no clear D. Per germline, CDR1 MNHNS and CDR2 SASEGT. Trimming cost V 10 bases and J 4 bases, with 15 bases left between them. The CDR3 is 13 amino acids. CDR3 nucleotide sequence: TGTGCCATTGATCGGGCAGGTTCAGATACGCAGTATTTT. Translating it yields CAIDRAGSDTQYF.

This clonotype has more than one count but fewer than ten. The chain has TRBV6-4 and TRBJ2-3, with D hard to call. Trimming took off 4 bases at V and 1 base at J, with 6 bases between the two ends. CDR1 is MRHNA and CDR2 is SNTAGT in the germline V gene. The CDR3 runs to 13 residues. This CDR3 is CASSAQRTDTQYF. DNA for the CDR3: TGTGCCAGCAGTGCCCAGCGCACAGATACGCAGTATTTT.

This clonotype was counted only a few times. The rearrangement links TRBV12-3 or TRBV12-4 to TRBJ2-7; 7 nucleotides align to TRBD2. The CDR3 has 14 residues. Trimming cost V 9 bases and J 2 bases; bases outside gene matches: 10. This chain's CDR3 is CARRESRGAYEQYF. DNA for the CDR3: TGTGCCAGGAGAGAGTCTCGGGGGGCCTACGAGCAGTACTTC.

The genes are TRBV28 and TRBJ2-4, with 10 bases fitting TRBD1. With the DNA end fitting TRBJ2-7 better, the J assignment may be wrong. Germline loops: CDR1 MDHEN, CDR2 SYDVKM. The CDR3 is 15 residues long. CDR3: CASSLTGQGGDEQYF. DNA of the CDR3: TGTGCCAGCAGTTTAACCGGACAGGGGGGGGACGAGCAGTACTTC.

This clonotype was found a few times. The chain couples TRBV30 to TRBJ2-5, with 10 positions matching TRBD1. This CDR3 contains 14 residues. CDR1 is GTSNPN, CDR2 SVGIG, per germline (reference sequence). The trim removed 2 bases at V and 3 bases at J, leaving 3 bases unmatched. The CDR3 here is CAWSKDRGEETQYF. CDR3 coding DNA: TGTGCCTGGAGTAAGGACAGGGGGGAAGAGACCCAGTACTTC.

The chain combines TRBV5-6 with TRBJ1-4, with a tentative D call TRBD1 (6 bases). The CDR3 covers 14 residues. The germline V and J ends were trimmed by 4 bases and 7 bases, with 14 bases remaining between them. CDR1 and CDR2 (germline): SGHDT, YYEEEE. The CDR3 DNA reads as TGTGCCAGCAGCCCCCGGGGGCCTAGTGAAAAACTGTTTTTT. Translated: CASSPRGPSEKLFF.

This chain uses TRBV3-1 with TRBJ2-1; D is unclear. This CDR3 has 18 amino acids. V lost 0 bases to trimming and J lost 13 bases, with 28 bases between them. Germline V gene sequence: CDR1 LGHDT, CDR2 YNNKEL (reference sequence). The CDR3 region is CASSQDRNRPPRKETQFF. CDR3 coding DNA: TGTGCCAGCAGCCAAGATCGGAACAGACCTCCCCGGAAAGAGACCCAGTTCTTC.

J is TRBJ2-3 and V is TRBV10-3, with 9 bases that match TRBD1. The CDR3 runs 16 residues. Looked up from germline, CDR1 is ENHRY and CDR2 is SYGVKD. V shed 2 bases and J 3 bases; nucleotides not matched to a gene: 6. CDR3 sequence: CAISEHSGQGTDTQYF. The CDR3 region has the DNA TGTGCCATCAGTGAGCATTCCGGACAGGGGACAGATACGCAGTATTTT.

J is TRBJ1-6 and V is TRBV6-2 or TRBV6-3; possibly TRBD1 for D (6 bases). Germline V lookup: CDR1 MNHEY, CDR2 SVGEGT. The CDR3 has 13 amino acids. V gave up 9 bases and J gave up 8 bases, with 14 bases separating them. CDR3 bases: TGTGCCAGTGCAGGACAGTCCTATTCACCCCTCCACTTT. Amino acids: CASAGQSYSPLHF.

This rearrangement joins TRBV5-1 to TRBJ2-1; 8 positions agree with TRBD1. The V gene end was trimmed by 4 bases and the J gene end by 0 bases; junction bases not matched to a gene: 12. The germline V gene has CDR1 SGHRS and CDR2 YFSETQ. CDR3 length: 18 amino acids. This CDR3 reads CASSPPRGPSSSYNEQFF. The CDR3 DNA follows: TGCGCCAGCAGCCCCCCCAGGGGGCCTTCGAGCTCCTACAATGAGCAGTTCTTC.

The rearrangement uses TRBV11-3 and TRBJ2-3, with 8 bases identical to TRBD2. V was clipped by 3 bases and J by 6 bases; unmatched bases: 8. Germline V lookup: CDR1 SGHNT, CDR2 YENEEA. The CDR3 has 15 amino acids. DNA of the CDR3: TGTGCCAGCAGCTTTGGACTAGCATCTTTTGATACGCAGTATTTT. Amino acid sequence: CASSFGLASFDTQYF.

This chain links TRBV30 with TRBJ1-2; D is unclear. The CDR3 is 13 residues long. The V gene lost 0 bases and the J gene lost 12 bases, with 17 bases spanning the gap. Germline V CDR1 and CDR2: GTSNPN, SVGIG (reference sequence). The chain's CDR3 is CAWSVSAGRIDTF. For the CDR3, the DNA is TGTGCCTGGAGTGTGTCGGCAGGCCGGATTGACACCTTC.

This clonotype came up many times. The chain combines TRBV7-2 with TRBJ2-5; a possible D gene is TRBD2 (6 bases). The CDR3 is made up of 19 amino acids. Trimming cost V 1 base and J 1 base, with 22 bases left between them. Germline V gene lookup returns CDR1 SGHTA and CDR2 FQGNSA. CDR3: CASSLVLRGKSSIQETQYF. Here the CDR3 DNA reads TGTGCCAGCAGCTTAGTATTACGGGGGAAGTCCTCCATCCAAGAGACCCAGTACTTC.

The genes are TRBV20-1 and TRBJ2-3; tentative D call: TRBD1 (6 bases). The CDR3 runs to 15 residues. The V gene's germline CDR1 is DFQATT and CDR2 SNEGSKA (reference sequence). V lost 3 bases, J lost 2 bases, and 15 bases lay in between. The CDR3 here is CSASRDKGITDTQYF. The DNA for the CDR3 is TGCAGTGCTAGCCGGGACAAAGGAATCACAGATACGCAGTATTTT.

The chain recombines TRBV9 with TRBJ2-3; 13 nucleotides align to TRBD2. The germline V gene encodes CDR1 SGDLS and CDR2 YYNGEE. CDR3 length: 17 amino acids. Trimming cost V 3 bases and J 1 base; bases outside gene matches: 5. Here the CDR3 DNA reads TGTGCCAGCAGCGCGGCCGGGACTAGCGGGGGCACAGATACGCAGTATTTT. Protein product: CASSAAGTSGGTDTQYF.

The chain links TRBV20-1 to TRBJ2-7, with TRBD1 identical over 8 bases. V shed 3 bases and J 5 bases; nucleotides not matched to a gene: 6. CDR3 length: 13 amino acids. Germline-derived CDR1 and CDR2 are DFQATT and SNEGSKA (reference sequence). The CDR3 protein is CSASSGQGNEQYF. Written as DNA, the CDR3 is TGCAGTGCTAGCTCAGGACAGGGTAACGAGCAGTACTTC.